This T cell receptor beta chain comes out of a study of CD8 T cells in ankylosing spondylitis. Findings of the study overall: Roughly eight highly homologous variants made up a TCR beta motif, and this motif appeared characteristic of ankylosing spondylitis blood. The disease-linked clones had a CD8+ phenotype and low blood frequencies.

Germline-derived CDR1 and CDR2 are SQVTM and ANQGSEA. The CDR3 runs 12 residues. V lost 3 bases and J 8 bases, leaving 13 bases between the germline ends. TCRdb reprocessed the 5' RACE reads via MiXCR and lists one record per CDR3 protein. Of 750,000 to 850,000 distinct CDR3 sequences listed, around 11% are singletons. The table lists this clonotype with many counts. Its specificity is unknown. The chain uses TRBV29-1 and TRBJ1-1, with D perhaps TRBD1 (6 bases). Input material: blood, either unsorted or a sorted T cell fraction (not recorded which). This TCR derives from a male donor with ankylosing spondylitis. This chain's CDR3 is CSVDGAGEEAFF. The CDR3 nucleotides read TGCAGCGTTGACGGTGCAGGGGAAGAAGCTTTCTTT.